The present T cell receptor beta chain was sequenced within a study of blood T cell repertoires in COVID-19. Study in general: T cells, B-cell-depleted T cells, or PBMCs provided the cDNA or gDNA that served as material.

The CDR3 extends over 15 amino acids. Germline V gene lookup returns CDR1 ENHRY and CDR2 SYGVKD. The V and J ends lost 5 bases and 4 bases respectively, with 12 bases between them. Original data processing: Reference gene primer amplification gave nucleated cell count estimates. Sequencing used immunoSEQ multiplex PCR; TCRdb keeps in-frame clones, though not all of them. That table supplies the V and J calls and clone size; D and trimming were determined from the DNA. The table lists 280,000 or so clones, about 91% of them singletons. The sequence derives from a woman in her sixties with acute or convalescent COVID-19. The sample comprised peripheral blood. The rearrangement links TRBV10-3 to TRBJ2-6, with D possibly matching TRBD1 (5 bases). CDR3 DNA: TGTGCCATCAGTTCAGGGCCATCCGGGGCCAACGTCCTGACTTTC. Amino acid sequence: CAISSGPSGANVLTF.